This T cell receptor (beta chain) was found in a study of T cells in Graves' hyperthyroidism and ophthalmopathy. Study information: Peripheral blood was collected at initial diagnosis, before any treatment.

Study observations and caveats: Ophthalmopathy was distinguished from stable hyperthyroidism by 13 V-J signatures.

CDR1 SGHTS and CDR2 YDEGEE come from the germline V gene. The V and J ends lost 3 bases and 5 bases respectively, with 8 bases between them. This CDR3 spans 13 amino acids. Regions amplified from RNA transcripts were the TCR beta CDR3 regions. With the HTBI primer set, the TCR CDR3 went through a first round of RT-PCR. TCRdb passed the multiplex PCR reads through MiXCR, listing each CDR3 protein once. The sample lists around 400,000 distinct CDR3 sequences; roughly 15% were seen once. This clonotype was observed a few times. Its antigen is currently unknown. Diagnosis relied on clinical symptoms, serum thyroxine and TRAb, thyroid ultrasound and orbital computed tomography.

The V and J genes are TRBV5-8 and TRBJ2-2; the D is unclear. The sample taken for sequencing was blood. The sequence was obtained from a woman aged 60 to 75 with Graves' ophthalmopathy. This CDR3 is CASSSSRTGELFF. DNA for the CDR3: TGTGCCAGCAGCTCGTCCCGAACCGGGGAGCTGTTTTTT.